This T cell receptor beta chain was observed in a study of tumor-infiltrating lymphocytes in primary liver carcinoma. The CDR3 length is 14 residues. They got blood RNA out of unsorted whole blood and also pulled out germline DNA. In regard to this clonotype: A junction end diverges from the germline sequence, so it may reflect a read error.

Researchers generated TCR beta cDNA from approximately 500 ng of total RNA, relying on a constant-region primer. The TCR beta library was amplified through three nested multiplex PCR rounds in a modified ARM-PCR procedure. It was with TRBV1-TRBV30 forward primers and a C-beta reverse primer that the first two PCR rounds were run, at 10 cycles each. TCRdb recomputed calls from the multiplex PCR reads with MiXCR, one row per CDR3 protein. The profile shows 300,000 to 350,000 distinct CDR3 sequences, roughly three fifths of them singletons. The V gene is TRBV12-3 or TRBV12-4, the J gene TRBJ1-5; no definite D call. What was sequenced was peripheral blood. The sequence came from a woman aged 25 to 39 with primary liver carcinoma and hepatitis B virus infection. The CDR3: CDSSSQGNGQPQHF. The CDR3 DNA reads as TGTGACAGCAGTTCACAAGGGAATGGGCAGCCCCAACATTTT.